The 28 T cell receptor beta chains given below trace back to one sample, sequenced in a study of tumor and adjacent non-tumor tissue in lung cancer. RNA was extracted from bulk tissue without any cell sorting. Distant lung tissue was collected more than 3 cm away from the tumor edge. Three rounds of nested PCR, following a modified ARM-PCR protocol, produced the TCRbeta library. TCRdb independently ran MiXCR on the multiplex PCR reads; one entry per CDR3 protein. The sample holds about 80,000 distinct CDR3 sequences, about four fifths seen once. Sample: distant non-tumor lung tissue. The receptors come from a man in his sixties with non-small cell lung cancer.

Comment on this clonotype: This could be a read error, since a much larger clone is one nucleotide away. J is TRBJ2-1 and V is TRBV20-1; TRBD2 matches 11 bases. The CDR3 has 13 residues. Germline CDR1 is DFQATT and CDR2 is SNEGSKA (reference sequence). The CDR3 region is CSVISGRGREQLF. The CDR3 nucleotides read TGCAGTGTCATTAGCGGGAGGGGACGTGAGCAGCTCTTC.

As regards this clonotype: Here the CDR3 omits its conserved ending phenylalanine or tryptophan, so a read error is the likely source. The limits of the CDR3 on the DNA are not certain, so only TCRdb's listed CDR3 is given. CDR3 sequence reads: CASRQGPAGVTGEPFI. This chain joins TRBV6-1 and TRBJ2-1; the D call TRBD2 from the table was never checked on the DNA. Germline CDR1 and CDR2: MNHNS and SASEGT. The length of the CDR3 is 16 amino acids, counting both ends.

With regard to this clonotype: An end of the junction differs from the germline gene, which may be a read error. V usage is TRBV6-5 and J usage is TRBJ2-5, with 7 bases aligning to TRBD1. Germline V gene lookup returns CDR1 MNHEY and CDR2 SVGAGI. There are 16 residues in the CDR3. The DNA for the CDR3 is TGTACCAGCTGTCCTTCGACAGGGTCGGAAGGAGAGACCCAGTACTTC. This sequence encodes CTSCPSTGSEGETQYF.

On this clonotype itself: An end of the junction does not agree with germline; a read error may underlie this. V gene TRBV20-1 combines with J gene TRBJ2-7; maybe TRBD2 (5 bases). This CDR3 comprises 10 residues. Germline CDR1 DFQATT, CDR2 SNEGSKA (reference sequence). CDR3 amino acids: CRERGNEHYF. The CDR3 nucleotides read TGCAGGGAGAGAGGGAACGAGCATTACTTC.

V gene TRBV6-2 or TRBV6-3 combines with J gene TRBJ1-5, with 7 bases fitting TRBD1. The CDR3 totals 16 residues. In germline, CDR1 is MNHEY, CDR2 SVGEGT. J lost 16 bases, V lost 10 bases, and 28 bases had no gene match. The CDR3 region is CANRRQGQSGNQPHHF. CDR3 nucleotides: TGTGCCAACAGGCGACAGGGACAAAGCGGGAATCAGCCACATCATTTT.

On this clonotype: Its ends do not fully match the called genes, so a read error is possible. The chain combines TRBV5-6 with TRBJ1-2; D call uncertain. This CDR3 is built from 15 residues. Per germline, CDR1 SGHDT and CDR2 YYEEEE. CDR3 DNA: TGTGCCGACACCTTTAGACGAGGGCCTAACTATGGTTACACCTTC. Amino acids: CADTFRRGPNYGYTF.

CDR3 residues: CSANPLAGPLNEQFF. As DNA, the CDR3 is TGCAGTGCTAACCCGCTAGCGGGACCTCTCAATGAGCAGTTCTTC. The chain couples TRBV20-1 to TRBJ2-1; TRBD2 agrees at 9 bases. V lost 4 bases and J lost 6; bases outside the gene matches: 10. The germline gives CDR1 DFQATT, CDR2 SNEGSKA (reference sequence). The CDR3 is 15 amino acids.

This clonotype was seen a handful of times. This may arise from a read error, as a much more abundant clone is one base away. The V and J genes are TRBV5-6 and TRBJ2-7; TRBD1 aligns across 7 bases. The CDR3 totals 14 residues. Germline lookup yields CDR1 SGHDT and CDR2 YYEEEE. V was clipped by 4 bases and J by 6 bases; unmatched bases: 10. DNA for the CDR3: TGTGCCAGCAGCCACGATGTGGGGGACAGCGAGCAGTACTTC. Protein: CASSHDVGDSEQYF.

Remarks on this clonotype: Lacking the conserved final phenylalanine or tryptophan, this CDR3 likely reflects a read error. No DNA is shown, since the ends of the CDR3 on it are uncertain; the CDR3 is the one TCRdb lists. The chain couples TRBV20-1 to TRBJ2-3; the table's D call, TRBD1, was not checked against the DNA. CDR1 is DFQATT and CDR2 is SNEGSKA in the germline V gene (reference sequence). The CDR3 is 17 amino acids in total, end residues counted. The chain's CDR3 is CSAPTAGAMHRTDTEYY.

This clonotype was seen repeatedly, ten times or more. V usage is TRBV12-3 or TRBV12-4 and J usage is TRBJ2-3; 13 nucleotides match TRBD2. The CDR3 contains 18 residues. V lost 6 bases and J lost 1; bases outside the gene matches: 10. This CDR3 reads CASRTSGRAGWRTDTQYF. The CDR3 DNA sequence: TGTGCCAGCAGAACTAGCGGGAGGGCCGGTTGGCGCACAGATACGCAGTATTTT.

At least ten counts were recorded for this clonotype. The rearrangement joins TRBV14 to TRBJ2-7; unclear D gene. From germline, CDR1 is SGHDN and CDR2 FVKESK. The CDR3 runs 11 residues. V was trimmed by 4 bases and J by 6 bases, leaving 7 bases between them. Written as DNA, the CDR3 is TGTGCCAGCAGCCGCCGGCGCGAGCAGTACTTC. As protein: CASSRRREQYF.

As concerns this clonotype: An end of the junction does not agree with germline; a read error may underlie this. This rearrangement joins TRBV11-2 to TRBJ1-2; no firm D call. Germline values: CDR1 SGHAT, CDR2 FQNNGV. The CDR3 has 15 residues. The CDR3 loop reads CASNLMVGNYYGYTF. CDR3 nucleotides: TGTGCCAGCAACTTAATGGTGGGGAATTATTATGGCTACACCTTC.

Concerning this clonotype itself: A read error is likely, as this CDR3 ends without the conserved phenylalanine or tryptophan. J is TRBJ2-5 and V is TRBV5-4; a weak D match, TRBD1 (5 bases). The germline V gene has CDR1 SGHNT and CDR2 YYREEE (reference sequence). The length of the CDR3 is 14 residues. The CDR3 nucleotides read TGTGCTAGCAGGGTTGACCTATACCAAGAGACCCAGTACATC. Protein sequence: CASRVDLYQETQYI.

The CDR3 DNA sequence: TGTGCCAGCATCGACAACGGGACTAGGGGCGCTAGGGGGACAGATACGCAGTATTTT. It specifies CASIDNGTRGARGTDTQYF. The chain uses TRBV11-2 and TRBJ2-3, with TRBD2 matching 8 bases. The germline V gene has CDR1 SGHAT and CDR2 FQNNGV. The V and J ends lost 7 bases and 3 bases, in that order; junction bases with no gene match: 21. The CDR3 has 19 amino acids.

The chain recombines TRBV10-3 with TRBJ2-7; D is possibly TRBD2 (5 bases). The CDR3 totals 12 residues. CDR1 is ENHRY, CDR2 SYGVKD, per germline. V dropped 10 bases and J dropped 2 bases, with 12 bases sitting between them. This chain's CDR3 is CATGLITYEQYF. CDR3 DNA: TGTGCCACCGGACTGATAACCTACGAGCAGTACTTC.

CDR3 sequence (DNA): TGCGCCAGCAGACCAGGGGGGAGCCTCTACGAGCAGTACTTC. It specifies CASRPGGSLYEQYF. This sequence joins TRBV5-1 and TRBJ2-7; D perhaps matches TRBD1 (7 bases). The V gene's germline CDR1 is SGHRS and CDR2 YFSETQ. V was clipped by 5 bases and J by 3 bases, with 15 bases between them. There are 14 residues in the CDR3.

With respect to this clonotype: One end of the junction fails to match germline, which may point to a read error. The chain recombines TRBV12-3 or TRBV12-4 with TRBJ2-1; 10 bases are a match to TRBD1. CDR3 length: 16 residues. The chain's CDR3 is CPSRDSGTGDYNEQFF. Written as DNA, the CDR3 is TGTCCCAGCAGAGATTCCGGGACAGGGGACTATAATGAGCAATTCTTC.

The chain recombines TRBV11-2 with TRBJ2-2; no firm D call. Germline V lookup: CDR1 SGHAT, CDR2 FQNNGV. Trimming cost V 0 bases and J 11 bases, with 19 bases left between them. The CDR3 runs 16 residues. The CDR3 sequence: CASSLEPPASFGELFF. For the CDR3, the DNA is TGTGCCAGCAGCTTAGAACCCCCCGCTAGTTTCGGTGAGCTGTTTTTT.

Points on this clonotype: The CDR3 does not end in the conserved phenylalanine or tryptophan, so this is likely a read error. The V gene is TRBV29-1, the J gene TRBJ2-1; 8 positions match TRBD2. The CDR3 sequence is 16 residues long. The germline CDR1 and CDR2 sequences are SQVTM and ANQGSEA. The CDR3 loop reads CSLKGNREGPYNGQFS. The CDR3 DNA is TGCAGCCTGAAAGGGAACCGGGAGGGCCCCTACAATGGGCAGTTCTCC.

As to this clonotype: One junction end disagrees with the germline gene, perhaps due to a read error. V usage is TRBV20-1 and J usage is TRBJ2-5; D not certain. The germline V gene encodes CDR1 DFQATT and CDR2 SNEGSKA (reference sequence). The CDR3 is 13 amino acids. CDR3: CSGRDKSVQTHFF. DNA of the CDR3: TGCAGTGGTAGAGATAAGTCAGTGCAGACCCACTTCTTC.

Note on this clonotype: The junction shows a germline mismatch at one end, possibly a read error. The chain couples TRBV11-2 to TRBJ2-5, with TRBD1 identical over 7 bases. Per germline, CDR1 SGHAT and CDR2 FQNNGV. The CDR3 sequence is 13 residues long. The CDR3: CVSISTGEETQYF. In DNA form, the CDR3 reads TGTGTCAGCATCTCTACAGGGGAAGAGACCCAATATTTC. Full variable domain (outside the CDR3, taken from reference TRBV11-2 and TRBJ2-5): EAGVAQSPRYKIIEKRQSVAFWCNPISGHATLYWYQQILGQGPKLLIQFQNNGVVDDSQLPKDRFSAERLKGVDSTLKIQPAKLEDSAVYLCVSISTGEETQYFGPGTRLLVL.

On this clonotype: At one end, the junction sequence differs from germline, possibly due to a read error. V usage is TRBV20-1 and J usage is TRBJ2-1; 9 bases agree with TRBD2. Germline values: CDR1 DFQATT, CDR2 SNEGSKA (reference sequence). The length of the CDR3 is 16 residues. The CDR3 is CSTSPTGGRVYNEQFF. CDR3 nucleotide sequence: TGCAGTACTAGCCCTACTGGCGGGAGGGTATACAATGAGCAGTTCTTC.

As regards this clonotype: A single base separates this from a much larger clone, so it may be a read error. The chain carries TRBV6-1 and TRBJ2-1, with D perhaps given as TRBD1 or TRBD2 (6 bases each). The CDR3 length is 15 residues. The V gene's germline CDR1 is MNHNS and CDR2 SASEGT. V shed 3 bases and J shed 6 bases, with 15 bases lying between them. CDR3 region: CASSDAGHGVNEQFF. The CDR3 DNA reads as TGTGCCAGCAGTGATGCGGGACATGGGGTCAATGAGCAGTTCTTC.

About this clonotype: The junction and the germline gene differ at one end; a read error may be behind it. The rearrangement joins TRBV7-3 to TRBJ2-7; tentatively, D is TRBD1 (6 bases). This CDR3 is 16 amino acids long. Per germline, CDR1 SGHTA and CDR2 FQGTGA. CDR3 residues: CASSPDSRGPFHEKYF. In nucleotides, the CDR3 is TGTGCCAGCAGCCCCGATAGCAGGGGCCCCTTCCACGAGAAGTACTTC.

Comment on this clonotype: The junction departs from the called germline gene at one end, perhaps through a read error. The chain joins TRBV11-2 to TRBJ1-2; D not certain. From germline, CDR1 is SGHAT and CDR2 FQNNGV. The CDR3 runs to 13 residues. In nucleotides, the CDR3 is TGTGTCAGCAGCTCCTTATTGATGGGGGGCTACACCTTC. Protein product: CVSSSLLMGGYTF.

Comments on this clonotype: One end of the junction varies from germline; a read error may be responsible. This chain joins TRBV11-3 and TRBJ2-3; TRBD1 or TRBD2 may be the D gene (7 bases each). The CDR3 contains 12 residues. Germline V gene sequence: CDR1 SGHNT, CDR2 YENEEA. The CDR3 coding sequence is TGTGTCAGCAGGGGGGGGACAGATACGCAGTATTTT. Translated, it gives CVSRGGTDTQYF.

The chain recombines TRBV4-3 with TRBJ1-1, with unresolved D. The CDR3 sequence is 16 residues long. Per the germline V gene, CDR1 is LGHNA and CDR2 is YSLEER. V lost 11 bases to trimming and J lost 2 bases, with 24 bases between them. As DNA, the CDR3 is TGCGCCTTCAGCCAAGATCATAGCCAATCCAACACTGAAGCTTTCTTT. This translates into CAFSQDHSQSNTEAFF.

This clonotype was seen once. The conserved final phenylalanine or tryptophan is absent from the CDR3, which likely points to a read error. It is unclear where the CDR3 begins or ends on the DNA, so no DNA is shown, and the CDR3 is as TCRdb lists it. The J gene is TRBJ1-1, the V gene TRBV6-1; the table's D gene call, TRBD1, was not cross checked with the DNA. Termini included, the CDR3 measures 14 amino acids. Per the germline V gene, CDR1 is MNHNS and CDR2 is SASEGT. CDR3 amino acids: CASRSGHLSTEALL.